The next 31 T cell receptor beta chains were all read from a single sample in a study of T cell repertoires in cytomegalovirus infection. Each CDR3 protein gets one entry after TCRdb re-called the reads with MiXCR. Here the sample spans more than 650,000 distinct CDR3 sequences, about 40% being singletons. Sequenced input: PBMCs. The receptor source for this set is a human donor in good health (CMV status not recorded). Some clones in this sample may be carry-over from other donors' samples.

Ten or more counts support this clonotype. This chain connects TRBV7-6 to TRBJ2-2; D might be TRBD1 (6 bases). The V gene's germline CDR1 is SGHVS and CDR2 FNYEAQ. The V gene lost 1 base and the J gene lost 3 bases, with 9 bases spanning the gap. This CDR3 spans 15 amino acids. The CDR3 sequence is CASSLEDRDTGELFF. The CDR3, as DNA: TGTGCCAGCAGCTTAGAGGACAGAGACACCGGGGAGCTGTTTTTT.

J is TRBJ2-1 and V is TRBV6-2 or TRBV6-3; the match to TRBD2 covers 14 bases. V shed 2 bases and J 9 bases; nucleotides not matched to a gene: 18. This CDR3 contains 20 residues. From germline, CDR1 is MNHEY and CDR2 SVGEGT. CDR3 sequence reads: CASSYPIGTSGSQRSFEQFF. The CDR3 coding sequence is TGTGCCAGCAGTTACCCCATCGGGACTAGCGGGAGTCAAAGATCTTTTGAGCAGTTCTTC.

This clonotype was seen a handful of times. The chain is built from TRBV9 and TRBJ1-2, with D maybe TRBD1 (6 bases). The CDR3 length is 12 residues. CDR1 and CDR2 (germline): SGDLS, YYNGEE. V was pared by 0 bases and J by 14 bases, with 14 bases between. Written as DNA, the CDR3 is TGTGCCAGCAGCGTAGCCCGGTCAGGGGAGACCTTC. Protein product: CASSVARSGETF.

This clonotype has ten or more counts. This rearrangement joins TRBV7-2 to TRBJ2-1; D gene unclear. Germline V gene sequence: CDR1 SGHTA, CDR2 FQGNSA. Trimming took off 1 base at V and 5 bases at J, with 12 bases between the two ends. The CDR3 is 15 residues long. CDR3 nucleotides: TGTGCCAGCAGCTTAGGGCTCCGCAGCCACAATGAGCAGTTCTTC. Its translation: CASSLGLRSHNEQFF.

The J gene is TRBJ2-7, the V gene TRBV2; D might be TRBD1 (6 bases). CDR1 and CDR2 from the germline V gene are SNHLY and FYNNEI. Trimming took 2 bases from V and 2 from J, leaving 13 bases between them. CDR3 length equals 15 residues. CDR3 sequence: CASSERQGSAYEQYF. CDR3 sequence (DNA): TGTGCCAGCAGTGAACGGCAGGGGAGCGCCTACGAGCAGTACTTC.

This clonotype was counted a few times. J is TRBJ1-5 and V is TRBV24-1; TRBD1 might be the D (5 bases). The ends were cut back, 5 bases at V and 1 base at J, with 8 bases in the middle. Looked up from germline, CDR1 is KGHDR and CDR2 is SFDVKD. This CDR3 region has 14 residues. CDR3 bases: TGTGCCACCAGTGGGCGGACAAGCAATCAGCCCCAGCATTTT. It codes for CATSGRTSNQPQHF.

A few counts support this clonotype. This chain links TRBV7-9 with TRBJ2-1; no clear D. The germline V gene encodes CDR1 SEHNR and CDR2 FQNEAQ (reference sequence). This CDR3 has 17 residues. Deletions cut 0 bases from V and 0 bases from J, with 12 bases between. This chain's CDR3 is CASSLALSSSSYNEQFF. The CDR3 DNA reads as TGTGCCAGCAGCTTAGCGCTGAGTTCCAGCTCCTACAATGAGCAGTTCTTC.

The chain combines TRBV27 with TRBJ1-2, with TRBD1 as a possible D gene (5 bases). The CDR3 is made up of 13 amino acids. CDR1 MNHEY and CDR2 SMNVEV come from the germline V gene (reference sequence). Between the trimmed V and J ends, which lost 4 bases and 3 bases, there was a span of 9 bases. This CDR3 reads CASSSTGHYGYTF. The DNA for the CDR3 is TGTGCCAGCAGTTCCACAGGACACTATGGCTACACCTTC.

The gene calls are TRBV2 and TRBJ2-5; D is possibly TRBD2 (6 bases). CDR3 length: 15 residues. The V end lost 7 bases, the J end lost 5 bases, and 20 bases lay between the germline ends. Looked up from germline, CDR1 is SNHLY and CDR2 is FYNNEI. The CDR3 loop is CASIDSPGGMETQYF. The CDR3 DNA follows: TGTGCCAGCATAGATTCACCCGGCGGGATGGAGACCCAGTACTTC. The complete variable domain, with remaining parts taken from reference TRBV2 and TRBJ2-5, reads EPEVTQTPSHQVTQMGQEVILRCVPISNHLYFYWYRQILGQKVEFLVSFYNNEISEKSEIFDDQFSVERPDGSNFTLKIRSTKLEDSAMYFCASIDSPGGMETQYFGPGTRLLVL.

The chain couples TRBV7-2 to TRBJ2-1; D is ambiguous. This CDR3 is built from 12 residues. Trimming took off 2 bases at V and 10 bases at J, with 9 bases between the two ends. Germline V gene sequence: CDR1 SGHTA, CDR2 FQGNSA. The CDR3 loop is CASSLTSAEQFF. The DNA for the CDR3 is TGTGCCAGCAGCTTAACTTCGGCGGAGCAGTTCTTC.

The table lists this clonotype with a few counts. This chain links TRBV19 with TRBJ2-5, with 8 bases fitting TRBD2. The CDR3 spans 15 residues. Germline CDR1 and CDR2: LNHDA and SQIVND (reference sequence). V was clipped by 5 bases and J by 2 bases; unmatched bases: 7. CDR3 nucleotide sequence: TGTGCCAGTAGTCCACGGACTAGCATACAAGAGACCCAGTACTTC. Protein product: CASSPRTSIQETQYF.

Regarding this clonotype: A much larger clonotype is one base distant, so this may be a read error. The chain joins TRBV19 to TRBJ1-2; D is possibly TRBD1 (6 bases). The V end lost 7 bases, the J end lost 4 bases, and 16 bases lay between the germline ends. The CDR3 contains 14 residues. Germline V gene sequence: CDR1 LNHDA, CDR2 SQIVND (reference sequence). CDR3 DNA sequence: TGTGCCAGTATCCCGAGCGGGGGGGCCTATGGCTACACCTTC. Translating it yields CASIPSGGAYGYTF. The full variable domain, completed using reference TRBV19 and TRBJ1-2, is DGGITQSPKYLFRKEGQNVTLSCEQNLNHDAMYWYRQDPGQGLRLIYYSQIVNDFQKGDIAEGYSVSREKKESFPLTVTSAQKNPTAFYLCASIPSGGAYGYTFGSGTRLTVV.

The CDR3 region has the DNA TGTGCCAGCAGCTTATTCGGCCAAGAGACCCAGTACTTC. Its translation is CASSLFGQETQYF. The chain carries TRBV7-2 and TRBJ2-5; D not resolved. V shed 2 bases and J shed 1 base, with 5 bases lying between them. Germline V gene lookup returns CDR1 SGHTA and CDR2 FQGNSA. The CDR3 is 13 residues long.

The rearrangement uses TRBV12-3 or TRBV12-4 and TRBJ2-1, with D unclear. This CDR3 contains 17 residues. Trimming cost V 6 bases and J 4 bases, with 22 bases left between them. CDR3 sequence (DNA): TGTGCCAGCAGAACTGGACCTACTCTTAGCCTATACAATGAGCAGTTCTTC. Its translation: CASRTGPTLSLYNEQFF.

This clonotype was found a few times. The CDR3 region has the DNA TGTGCCAGCAGTTTATGGGGCGGGAGCACAGATACGCAGTATTTT. This encodes CASSLWGGSTDTQYF. The chain uses TRBV28 and TRBJ2-3; the D gene is possibly TRBD2 (5 bases). V lost 0 bases, J lost 0 bases, and 7 bases lay in between. The germline gives CDR1 MDHEN, CDR2 SYDVKM. The CDR3 spans 15 residues.

In this sample, this clonotype turned up a few times. V and J are TRBV7-6 and TRBJ1-5; D might be TRBD1 (6 bases). V lost 5 bases, J lost 1 base, and 21 bases lay in between. Germline CDR1 is SGHVS and CDR2 is FNYEAQ. This CDR3 contains 18 residues. CDR3 DNA: TGTGCCAGCAGCCCTTTACTACAGGGTAGGTCAAGCAATCAGCCCCAGCATTTT. This codes for CASSPLLQGRSSNQPQHF.

Of note for this clonotype: A junction end diverges from the germline sequence, so it may reflect a read error. This chain joins TRBV7-9 and TRBJ1-1; no clear D gene. Germline-derived CDR1 and CDR2 are SEHNR and FQNEAQ (reference sequence). CDR3 length: 12 residues. For the CDR3, the DNA is TGTGCCAGCAGCCTCCTTAACACTGAATCTTTCTTT. Translated, it gives CASSLLNTESFF. The entire variable domain, with the rest obtained from reference TRBV7-9 and TRBJ1-1, is as follows: DTGVSQNPRHKITKRGQNVTFRCDPISEHNRLYWYRQTLGQGPEFLTYFQNEAQLEKSRLLSDRFSAERPKGSFSTLEIQRTEQGDSAMYLCASSLLNTESFFGQGTRLTVV.

A single count supports this clonotype. V and J are TRBV5-1 and TRBJ2-3, with D tentatively TRBD1 (5 bases). The length of the CDR3 is 15 residues. The V and J ends lost 4 bases and 1 base respectively, with 13 bases between them. From germline, CDR1 is SGHRS and CDR2 YFSETQ. CDR3 DNA: TGCGCCAGCAGCATCGAAACAGGACGCACAGATACGCAGTATTTT. This sequence encodes CASSIETGRTDTQYF. The full variable domain, completed using reference TRBV5-1 and TRBJ2-3, is KAGVTQTPRYLIKTRGQQVTLSCSPISGHRSVSWYQQTPGQGLQFLFEYFSETQRNKGNFPGRFSGRQFSNSRSEMNVSTLELGDSALYLCASSIETGRTDTQYFGPGTRLTVL.

The gene calls are TRBV5-1 and TRBJ2-5; D gene uncertain. The CDR3 consists of 13 residues. Germline V gene data show CDR1 as SGHRS and CDR2 as YFSETQ. V was clipped by 1 base and J by 2 bases, with 6 bases between them. CDR3 nucleotide sequence: TGCGCCAGCAGCTTGTGGATTCAAGAGACCCAGTACTTC. It encodes CASSLWIQETQYF.

The V gene is TRBV20-1, the J gene TRBJ2-7, with 11 bases aligning to TRBD2. Germline V lookup: CDR1 DFQATT, CDR2 SNEGSKA (reference sequence). Unmatched junction bases numbered 10, after V lost 4 bases and J lost 8 bases. The CDR3 has 14 amino acids. The CDR3 DNA sequence: TGCAGTGCTAAACTAGCGGGAGTGCGGGGGAAGCAGTACTTC. Its translation is CSAKLAGVRGKQYF.

This chain connects TRBV28 to TRBJ2-5, with TRBD1 matching 7 bases. The V segment lost 7 bases and the J segment 3 bases; nucleotides outside the gene matches: 11. CDR1 is MDHEN and CDR2 is SYDVKM in the germline V gene. The CDR3 has 15 amino acids. CDR3 sequence reads: CASTHTWGQKETQYF. The DNA for the CDR3 is TGTGCCAGCACCCACACTTGGGGACAGAAAGAGACCCAGTACTTC.

This chain joins TRBV4-1 and TRBJ1-4; D might be TRBD1 (5 bases). V shed 4 bases and J shed 7 bases, with 16 bases lying between them. Germline V lookup: CDR1 MGHRA, CDR2 YSYEKL. This CDR3 has 15 amino acids. The CDR3 loop is CASSPREGSREKLFF. CDR3 DNA: TGCGCCAGCAGCCCCCGGGAGGGGTCTCGTGAAAAACTGTTTTTT.

This clonotype was seen a few times. The chain links TRBV7-6 to TRBJ2-1, with TRBD2 matching 7 bases. This CDR3 region has 17 residues. V was pared by 5 bases and J by 9 bases, with 19 bases of the junction left unmatched. Germline V lookup: CDR1 SGHVS, CDR2 FNYEAQ. The chain's CDR3 is CASSPPPLRLALGEQFF. CDR3 coding DNA: TGTGCCAGCAGCCCGCCCCCTCTACGACTAGCTCTCGGTGAGCAGTTCTTC.

This clonotype has only a few counts. The CDR3 region has the DNA TGTGCCAGCAGCCTATCGCCCGTGGGCCGGGGGGAGCTGTTTTTT. It is translated as CASSLSPVGRGELFF. The chain links TRBV27 to TRBJ2-2; no definite D call. Germline V lookup: CDR1 MNHEY, CDR2 SMNVEV (reference sequence). CDR3 length: 15 residues. Trimming stripped 6 bases from V and 8 bases from J, with 19 bases between.

This clonotype was detected only once. The junction differs from germline at one of its ends, possibly a read error. The chain combines TRBV4-1 with TRBJ2-1; 9 bases are shared with TRBD2. The CDR3 runs to 15 residues. The germline gives CDR1 MGHRA, CDR2 YSYEKL. The CDR3 nucleotides are TGCCCCAGCAGCCAAGAAAGCGGGAGGACCCGAGGAGAGTTCTTC. Its protein is CPSSQESGRTRGEFF.

The V gene is TRBV25-1, the J gene TRBJ2-5; 7 nucleotides align to TRBD2. V lost 1 base and J lost 7; bases outside the gene matches: 9. Per germline, CDR1 MGHDK and CDR2 SYGVNS. The CDR3 sequence is 15 residues long. This CDR3 is CASSELGGDEGTQYF. The CDR3 DNA reads as TGTGCCAGCAGTGAATTGGGGGGGGACGAAGGGACCCAGTACTTC.

V is TRBV11-2 and J is TRBJ1-4, with D possibly TRBD1 on 6 matching bases. The germline V gene has CDR1 SGHAT and CDR2 FQNNGV. The ends were cut back, 5 bases at V and 6 bases at J, with 13 bases in the middle. This CDR3 is built from 14 residues. The CDR3, as DNA: TGTGCCAGCAGCCAGTGGGGGGCTGATGAAAAACTGTTTTTT. It specifies CASSQWGADEKLFF. Full variable domain (outside the CDR3, taken from reference TRBV11-2 and TRBJ1-4): EAGVAQSPRYKIIEKRQSVAFWCNPISGHATLYWYQQILGQGPKLLIQFQNNGVVDDSQLPKDRFSAERLKGVDSTLKIQPAKLEDSAVYLCASSQWGADEKLFFGSGTQLSVL.

This clonotype has at least ten counts. This rearrangement joins TRBV28 to TRBJ2-3; no clear D. The CDR3 spans 15 residues. Germline V gene data show CDR1 as MDHEN and CDR2 as SYDVKM. The ends were cut back, 5 bases at V and 0 bases at J, with 12 bases in the middle. The CDR3 DNA follows: TGTGCCAGCAGTCCGGGCGCATCTAGCACAGATACGCAGTATTTT. Translating gives CASSPGASSTDTQYF.

This rearrangement joins TRBV7-8 to TRBJ2-1; D remains ambiguous. The CDR3 loop spans 12 amino acids. CDR1 is SGHVS, CDR2 FQNEAQ, per germline. Trimming removed 3 bases from V and 9 bases from J, with 9 bases in between. Written as DNA, the CDR3 is TGTGCCAGCAGCTTTGCCGAAAGTGAGCAGTTCTTC. Translation: CASSFAESEQFF.

This clonotype was observed many times. V is TRBV28 and J is TRBJ1-2; 7 bases fit TRBD1. CDR3 size: 14 residues. V shed 3 bases, J shed 2 bases, and the junction held 3 bases outside the gene matches. Germline assignment: CDR1 MDHEN and CDR2 SYDVKM. CDR3 bases: TGTGCCAGCAGTTTTCAGGGGGGGAACTATGGCTACACCTTC. It codes for CASSFQGGNYGYTF.

This clonotype was found a few times. The chain uses TRBV5-6 and TRBJ1-1, with D hard to call. Trimming removed 4 bases at V and 4 bases at J, with 11 bases between. The CDR3 runs to 13 residues. Germline loops: CDR1 SGHDT, CDR2 YYEEEE. CDR3: CASSLGLSTEAFF. The CDR3 DNA sequence: TGTGCCAGCAGCCTGGGATTGAGCACTGAAGCTTTCTTT.